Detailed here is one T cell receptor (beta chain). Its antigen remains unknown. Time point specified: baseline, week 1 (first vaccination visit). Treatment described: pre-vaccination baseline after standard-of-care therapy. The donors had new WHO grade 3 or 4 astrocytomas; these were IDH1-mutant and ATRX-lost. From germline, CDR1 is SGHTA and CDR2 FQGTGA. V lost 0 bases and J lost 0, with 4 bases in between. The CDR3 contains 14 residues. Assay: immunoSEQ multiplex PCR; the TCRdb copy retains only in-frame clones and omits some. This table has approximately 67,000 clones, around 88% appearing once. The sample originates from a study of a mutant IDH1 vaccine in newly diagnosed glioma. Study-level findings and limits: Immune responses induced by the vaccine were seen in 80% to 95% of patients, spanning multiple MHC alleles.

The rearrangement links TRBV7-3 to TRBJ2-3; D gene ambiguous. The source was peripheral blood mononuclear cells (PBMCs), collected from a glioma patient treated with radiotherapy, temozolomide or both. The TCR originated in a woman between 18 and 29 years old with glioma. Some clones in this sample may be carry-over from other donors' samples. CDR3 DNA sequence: TGTGCCAGCAGCTTAACCCTAAGCACAGATACGCAGTATTTT. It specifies CASSLTLSTDTQYF.